This TCR beta chain was identified in a study of vaccination and CD4 T cells after COVID-19. Findings of the study overall: A median of approximately 90% of reactive clones, in convalescent patients, became evident only post-vaccination.

Sequencing of DNA taken from cultured CD4+ T cells relied on the Oncomine TCR Beta short-read assay. From the PCR reads, TCRdb called clonotypes with MiXCR, one entry per CDR3 protein. The data hold 20,000 to 30,000 distinct CDR3 sequences, with under 50% observed a single time. The time point here: late sampling 161 to 241 days after vaccination in three convalescent patients. The sample's treatment: roughly 10-day PBMC culture with coronavirus spike peptide pools or control peptides (ViraFEST assay). As for this clonotype: What it binds is not known.

The clonotype originates from a human donor who had recovered from COVID-19. The sequenced sample was CD4+ T cells from blood, cultured in vitro, obtained about 7 months after SARS-CoV-2 vaccination.

The CDR3 nucleotides are TGTGCCAGCAGCAGACTAGCGGGAGCCACCTACAATGAGCAGTTCTTC. Its translation is CASSRLAGATYNEQFF. V and J are TRBV7-9 and TRBJ2-1, with 12 nucleotides matching TRBD2. The CDR3 length is 16 residues. Germline V lookup: CDR1 SEHNR, CDR2 FQNEAQ (reference sequence). Losses at the gene ends were 5 bases for V and 2 bases for J; bases not matched to a gene: 4.